The clone carrying this T cell receptor beta chain was seen more than once but under ten times. Its antigen is as yet unknown. In germline, CDR1 is MDHEN, CDR2 SYDVKM. V lost 3 bases and J 5 bases, leaving 16 bases between the germline ends. The CDR3 loop spans 15 amino acids. The donors gave bone marrow, and they were healthy. This sample was included in a study of cytomegalovirus exposure and HLA in healthy donors. The PCR ran on 60 Vbeta and 13 Jbeta primers. This table comes from immunoSEQ multiplex PCR, and its TCRdb copy is limited to in-frame clones, with some not included. This sample has roughly 180,000 clones, with 76% found just once. Study observations and caveats: When analyzed later, the rates of TCR association showed variation by HLA locus, with DRB1 the most and HLA-C the fewest. For most TCR sequences rarity was the rule, although some public TCRs occurred in many donors. In an earlier analysis, about 87% or about 30%: the productive usage of most TCR beta V segments.

The gene calls are TRBV28 and TRBJ2-5, with TRBD2 as a possible D gene (6 bases). The clonotype originates from a young woman in good health and CMV-seropositive. The specimen sequenced was PBMCs. CDR3 bases: TGTGCCAGCAGTTTTCGACAGACCCGGGGGGAGACCCAGTACTTC. It is translated as CASSFRQTRGETQYF.